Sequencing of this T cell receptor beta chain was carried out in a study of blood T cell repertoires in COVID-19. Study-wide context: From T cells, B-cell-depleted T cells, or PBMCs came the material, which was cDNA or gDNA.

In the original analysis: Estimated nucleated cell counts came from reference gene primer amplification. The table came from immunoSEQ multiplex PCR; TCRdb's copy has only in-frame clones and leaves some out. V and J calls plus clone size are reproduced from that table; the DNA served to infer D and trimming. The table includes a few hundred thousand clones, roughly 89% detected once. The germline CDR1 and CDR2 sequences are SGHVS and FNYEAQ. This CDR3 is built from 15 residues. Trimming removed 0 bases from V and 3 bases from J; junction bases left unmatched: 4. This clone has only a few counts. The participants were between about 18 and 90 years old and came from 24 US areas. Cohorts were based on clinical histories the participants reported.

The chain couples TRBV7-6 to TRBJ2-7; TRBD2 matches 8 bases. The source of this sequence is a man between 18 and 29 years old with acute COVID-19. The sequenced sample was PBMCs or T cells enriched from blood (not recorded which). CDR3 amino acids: CASSLASGSYYEQYF. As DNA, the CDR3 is TGTGCCAGCAGCTTAGCAAGCGGGAGCTACTACGAGCAGTACTTC. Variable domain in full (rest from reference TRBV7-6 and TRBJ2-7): GAGVSQSPRYKVTKRGQDVALRCDPISGHVSLYWYRQALGQGPEFLTYFNYEAQQDKSGLPNDRFSAERPEGSISTLTIQRTEQRDSAMYRCASSLASGSYYEQYFGPGTRLTVT.